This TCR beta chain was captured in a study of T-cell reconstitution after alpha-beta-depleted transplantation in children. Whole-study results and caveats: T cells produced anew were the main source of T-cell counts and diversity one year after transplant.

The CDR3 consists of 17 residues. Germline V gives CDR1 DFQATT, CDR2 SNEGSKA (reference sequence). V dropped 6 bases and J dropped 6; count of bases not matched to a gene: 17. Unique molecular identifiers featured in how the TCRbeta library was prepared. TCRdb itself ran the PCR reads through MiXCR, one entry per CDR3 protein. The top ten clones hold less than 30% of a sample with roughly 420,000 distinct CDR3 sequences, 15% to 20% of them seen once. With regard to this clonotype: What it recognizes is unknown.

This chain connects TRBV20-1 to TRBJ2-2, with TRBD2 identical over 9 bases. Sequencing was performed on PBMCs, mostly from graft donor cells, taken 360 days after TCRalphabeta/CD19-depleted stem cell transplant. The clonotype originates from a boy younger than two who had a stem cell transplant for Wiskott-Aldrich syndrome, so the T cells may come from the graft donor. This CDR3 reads CSAGLGCGGESAGELFF. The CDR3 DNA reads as TGCAGTGCCGGGCTGGGTTGCGGGGGGGAGTCGGCCGGGGAGCTGTTTTTT.